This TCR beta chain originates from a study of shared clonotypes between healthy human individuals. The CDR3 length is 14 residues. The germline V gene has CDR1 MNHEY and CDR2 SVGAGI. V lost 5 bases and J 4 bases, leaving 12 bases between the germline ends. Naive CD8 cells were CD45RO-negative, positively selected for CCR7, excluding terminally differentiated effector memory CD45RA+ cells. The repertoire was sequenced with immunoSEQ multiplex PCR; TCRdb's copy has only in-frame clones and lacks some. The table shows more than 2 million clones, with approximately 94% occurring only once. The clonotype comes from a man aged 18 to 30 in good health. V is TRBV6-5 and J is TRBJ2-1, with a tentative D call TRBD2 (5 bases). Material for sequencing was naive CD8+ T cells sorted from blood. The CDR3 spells CASSVRGDYNEQFF. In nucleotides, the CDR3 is TGTGCCAGCAGTGTTCGGGGAGATTACAATGAGCAGTTCTTC.